This paragraph reports one T cell receptor beta chain. V dropped 0 bases and J dropped 6 bases, with 5 bases sitting between them. The length of the CDR3 is 13 residues. Germline loops: CDR1 MNHEY, CDR2 SVGEGT. This specimen belongs to a study of T cell responses to AZD1222 COVID-19 vaccine. Assay used: immunoSEQ multiplex PCR; TCRdb lists only in-frame clones, some missing. The sample has about 190,000 clones, 90% to 95% seen once. V gene TRBV6-2 or TRBV6-3 combines with J gene TRBJ2-2; D is unresolved. This clonotype was obtained from an adult in good health. The specimen was peripheral blood, collected on day 0 of AZD1222 vaccination. CDR3: CASSYSTAGELFF. The DNA of the CDR3 is TGTGCCAGCAGTTACTCGACCGCCGGGGAGCTGTTTTTT.